Given below is one TCR beta chain in context. These data belong to a study of blood T cell repertoires in COVID-19. Whole-study context: Some COVID-19 samples were acute and others convalescent; all came from the United States, Italy and Spain.

Libraries were prepared by immunoSEQ multiplex PCR; TCRdb keeps only in-frame clonotypes and omits some of them. The table shows hundreds of thousands of clones, with 83% occurring only once. Recruitment covered about 25 US areas and drew participants whose ages spanned roughly 18 to 95 years. Donors were grouped by their self-reported clinical history. Within 2 weeks before study entry, exposed participants met a COVID-19 case. This CDR3 contains 16 residues. V was clipped by 6 bases and J by 7 bases; unmatched bases: 9. Germline V gives CDR1 LNHDA, CDR2 SQIVND (reference sequence). The chain links TRBV19 to TRBJ1-6; 10 bases fit TRBD1. The specimen was PBMCs or T cells enriched from blood (not recorded which). This clonotype was obtained from a woman aged 35 to 49 who had been exposed to COVID-19. In DNA form, the CDR3 reads TGTGCCAGTAGAAAAGGGAGGGGACAGGGGAATTCACCCCTCCACTTT. Translated: CASRKGRGQGNSPLHF.